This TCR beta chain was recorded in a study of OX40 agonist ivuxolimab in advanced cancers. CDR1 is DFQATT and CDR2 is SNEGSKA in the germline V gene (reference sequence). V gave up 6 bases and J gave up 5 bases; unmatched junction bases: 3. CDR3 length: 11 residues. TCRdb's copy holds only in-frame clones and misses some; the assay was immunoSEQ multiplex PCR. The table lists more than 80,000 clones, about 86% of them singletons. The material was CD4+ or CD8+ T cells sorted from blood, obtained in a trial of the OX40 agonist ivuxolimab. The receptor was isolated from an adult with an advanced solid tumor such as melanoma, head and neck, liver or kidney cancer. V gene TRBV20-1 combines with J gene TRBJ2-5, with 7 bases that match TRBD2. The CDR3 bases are TGCAGTGCGGGGGGGAGGGAGACCCAGTACTTC. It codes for CSAGGRETQYF.